This record covers a single T cell receptor (beta chain). Trimming pared 5 bases from V and 3 bases from J, leaving 11 bases between. The CDR3 length is 13 residues. The data were obtained in a study of blood T cells in healthy people across ages. Then a second PCR, running roughly 7 to 11 cycles, was carried out with a sample-barcoded 5' primer and a J-beta primer mix. Via MiXCR, TCRdb re-called the 5' RACE reads, giving one row per CDR3 protein. The table shows about 1.4 million distinct CDR3 sequences, with 59% occurring only once. The sequencing sample was made of blood. This sequence originates from a man aged 18 to 30 in good health. This rearrangement joins TRBV12-3 or TRBV12-4 to TRBJ2-7; D is tentatively TRBD1 or TRBD2 (6 bases each). The CDR3 nucleotides are TGTGCCAGCAGTGTGGGGGGCCTCTACGAGCAGTACTTC. Protein: CASSVGGLYEQYF.